This record concerns one TCR beta chain sequence. What it binds is unknown. This table comes from immunoSEQ multiplex PCR, and its TCRdb copy is limited to in-frame clones, with some not included. The sample lists under 20,000 clones; 70% were seen once. This sample is drawn from a study of vaccination effects on CD4 cells after COVID-19. Germline V gene data show CDR1 as DFQATT and CDR2 as SNEGSKA (reference sequence). The V end was cut by 3 bases, the J end by 0 bases, with 19 bases between. This CDR3 contains 17 residues. Antigen-specific CD4+ T cells were expanded (with viral peptide pools) by the ViraFEST assay ahead of sequencing. The authors isolated CD4+ T cells after roughly eleven days of culture. It was two doses of either the BNT162b2 or mRNA-1273 vaccine that participants received.

The sequence came from a human donor who received a COVID-19 vaccine. The gene calls are TRBV20-1 and TRBJ2-3, with D maybe TRBD1 (6 bases). The material sequenced was CD4+ T cells from PBMCs cultured with SARS-CoV-2 spike peptides, taken after COVID-19 vaccination. The CDR3 protein is CSASAAQGTTSTDTQYF. The CDR3, as DNA: TGCAGTGCTAGTGCCGCCCAGGGGACAACTAGCACAGATACGCAGTATTTT.